This TCR beta chain appears in the sequencing data of a study of early T cells in non-severe SARS-CoV-2 infection. About the research overall: From unsorted whole blood, bulk RNA was sequenced, and the chains remained unpaired.

This clonotype occurred many times. The antigen remains undetermined. Study conclusions and caveats: VDJdb matches were skewed toward anti-spike CD8 T cell responses.

V shed 4 bases and J 3 bases; nucleotides not matched to a gene: 8. The CDR3 has 15 amino acids. Researchers attached unique molecular identifiers to individual cDNA molecules. TCRdb passed the 5' RACE reads through MiXCR, listing each CDR3 protein once. The sample yields more than 15,000 distinct CDR3 sequences, about 6% seen once. This clonotype was sampled from an adult who was a healthcare worker with PCR-confirmed SARS-CoV-2 infection or an uninfected control (not recorded which). The material sequenced was whole blood, taken at baseline. The V and J genes are TRBV12-3 or TRBV12-4 and TRBJ1-2, with TRBD1 identical over 7 bases. The CDR3 is CASSSRQGSDYGYTF. The CDR3 nucleotides read TGTGCCAGCAGTTCCCGACAGGGCAGTGACTATGGCTACACCTTC.